This note documents a single T cell receptor (beta chain) sequence. Its matching antigen is unknown. From germline, CDR1 is SQVTM and CDR2 ANQGSEA. The CDR3 is made up of 12 amino acids. V gave up 5 bases and J gave up 2 bases, with 8 bases separating them. Assay: immunoSEQ multiplex PCR; the TCRdb copy retains only in-frame clones and omits some. The sample lists roughly 18,000 clones, more than 70% occurring once. The sample is drawn from a study of somatic mutations in cytotoxic T cells in rheumatoid arthritis. Study observations and caveats: CD8+ T cells showed clonality that did not differ significantly between patients with rheumatoid arthritis and age-matched healthy controls.

This clonotype was obtained from an adult with rheumatoid arthritis. The sequencing input was CD8+ T cells sorted from blood. This chain connects TRBV29-1 to TRBJ2-3; unclear D gene. The CDR3 is CSVNWDTDTQYF. In nucleotides, the CDR3 is TGCAGCGTTAATTGGGACACAGATACGCAGTATTTT.